The 13 T cell receptor beta chains reported below all come from one sample, sequenced in a study of T cell clonality in common variable immunodeficiency. The repertoire was sequenced with immunoSEQ multiplex PCR; TCRdb's copy has only in-frame clones and lacks some. Altogether 40,000 to 45,000 clones were found in the sample, and no singletons occur. Sequencing used peripheral blood mononuclear cells. The receptors shown here come from a person aged 18 to 75 in good health.

In its sample, this clone was seen many times. The CDR3 end lies 3 residues beyond the end of the read and is filled in from the germline J gene. The chain couples TRBV5-6 to TRBJ1-2; possible D gene TRBD1, 6 bases. Germline CDR1 SGHDT, CDR2 YYEEEE. V was cut by 2 bases and J by 4 bases, with 12 bases left in between. This CDR3 is built from 14 residues. The part of the CDR3 DNA that was read is TGTGCCAGCAGCTTACCAGGACAGCCCTATGGC. Encoded protein: CASSLPGQPYG. The whole CDR3 protein is CASSLPGQPYGYTF.

A note on this clone: The read falls 3 residues short of the CDR3 end, and the missing part is taken from the germline J gene. The genes are TRBV19 and TRBJ2-3; TRBD2 matches 8 bases. With 5 bases clipped from V and 4 bases from J, the junction kept 14 bases outside the gene matches. The CDR3 has 17 amino acids. CDR1 is LNHDA, CDR2 SQIVND, per germline (reference sequence). The covered CDR3 bases are TGTGCCAGTAGTGTTAGCGGGGAGCCCATCCGGGCAGATACG. Translated: CASSVSGEPIRADT. The full CDR3 protein is CASSVSGEPIRADTQYF.

This clone was counted only a few times. The read comes to an end 3 residues before the CDR3 does, leaving the germline J gene to fill in the end. The J gene is TRBJ1-2, the V gene TRBV19; a possible D gene is TRBD1 (5 bases). Germline V gene data show CDR1 as LNHDA and CDR2 as SQIVND (reference sequence). The CDR3 runs 18 residues. The CDR3 bases that were read are TGTGCCAGTAGCCCCGGGACTAGCGGGTTGGGGCTAACTAATGAC. Encoded protein: CASSPGTSGLGLTND. The entire CDR3 is CASSPGTSGLGLTNDYTF.

This clone was counted at least ten times. Read data end 3 residues before the CDR3 end; the end is taken from the germline J gene. The chain recombines TRBV7-9 with TRBJ2-1; weak D call: TRBD2 (6 bases). CDR3 length equals 15 residues. V shed 1 base and J shed 6 bases, with 13 bases lying between them. Germline V gene lookup returns CDR1 SEHNR and CDR2 FQNEAQ (reference sequence). Incomplete CDR3 DNA: TGTGCCAGCAGCTTAGTGTCCTCGGGGGTCAATGAG. It codes for CASSLVSSGVNE. The whole CDR3 region reads CASSLVSSGVNEQFF.

Ten or more counts support this clone. The read comes to an end 3 residues before the CDR3 does, leaving the germline J gene to fill in the end. The chain joins TRBV7-6 to TRBJ2-7; 7 nucleotides agree with TRBD1. CDR3 size: 13 residues. V lost 5 bases, J lost 5 bases, and 6 bases stayed unmatched. Germline-derived CDR1 and CDR2 are SGHVS and FNYEAQ. Partial CDR3 DNA: TGTGCCAGCAGCCTGGACAGGCGCAACGAG. It translates to CASSLDRRNE. The whole CDR3 reads CASSLDRRNEQYF. Using reference TRBV7-6 and TRBJ2-7 for the parts outside the CDR3, the full variable domain is GAGVSQSPRYKVTKRGQDVALRCDPISGHVSLYWYRQALGQGPEFLTYFNYEAQQDKSGLPNDRFSAERPEGSISTLTIQRTEQRDSAMYRCASSLDRRNEQYFGPGTRLTVT.

A word on this clone: The junction shows a germline mismatch at one end, possibly a read error. The CDR3 end falls 3 residues outside the read, so it is completed with the germline J gene. This chain uses TRBV20-1 with TRBJ1-3; no clear D gene. The CDR3 spans 16 residues. Per germline, CDR1 DFQATT and CDR2 SNEGSKA (reference sequence). The DNA read from the CDR3 is TGCAGTGCTAGGGATCCAAAAACGGACTCTGGAAACACA. Translating it yields CSARDPKTDSGNT. The full CDR3 sequence reads CSARDPKTDSGNTIYF.

This clone has at least ten counts. Read coverage stops 3 residues before the CDR3 terminus; the germline J gene supplies the remainder. The chain recombines TRBV19 with TRBJ1-2; 7 bases are a match to TRBD1. The length of the CDR3 is 13 residues. Trimming cost V 5 bases and J 4 bases; bases outside gene matches: 4. Per the germline V gene, CDR1 is LNHDA and CDR2 is SQIVND (reference sequence). The sequenced CDR3 bases are TGTGCCAGTAGTGTTGACAGGGCCTATGGC. This gives the protein CASSVDRAYG. The entire CDR3 protein reads CASSVDRAYGYTF.

There are many counts of this clone. The sequence runs out 3 residues before the end of the CDR3; the remainder is reconstructed from the germline J gene. This rearrangement joins TRBV5-4 to TRBJ1-4; a possible D gene is TRBD1 (5 bases). Germline CDR1 and CDR2: SGHNT and YYREEE (reference sequence). The CDR3 is 15 amino acids. V was cut by 4 bases and J by 0 bases, with 10 bases left in between. CDR3 sequence: CASSARESTNEKLFF. CDR3 DNA (partial): TGTGCCAGCAGCGCCAGGGAGTCAACTAATGAAAAA. The full variable domain, completed using reference TRBV5-4 and TRBJ1-4, is ETGVTQSPTHLIKTRGQQVTLRCSSQSGHNTVSWYQQALGQGPQFIFQYYREEENGRGNFPPRFSGLQFPNYSSELNVNALELDDSALYLCASSARESTNEKLFFGSGTQLSVL.

The table lists this clone with many counts. The read comes to an end 3 residues before the CDR3 does, leaving the germline J gene to fill in the end. The chain couples TRBV18 to TRBJ1-6, with a possible D match to TRBD1 (6 bases). Trimming left V 4 bases short and J 6 bases short, with 19 bases between. The CDR3 is 17 residues long. CDR1 KGHSH and CDR2 LQKENI come from the germline V gene. The CDR3 spells CASSLIEQGKGNSPLHF. The DNA read from the CDR3 is TGTGCCAGCTCACTTATCGAACAGGGAAAGGGTAATTCACCC.

This clone was seen many times. The observed sequence ends 3 residues before the CDR3 terminus, with the missing tail filled in from the germline J gene. J is TRBJ2-7 and V is TRBV19; the match to TRBD2 covers 9 bases. J gave up 3 bases and V 3 bases, and 6 bases lay outside the gene matches. The CDR3 consists of 15 residues. Germline V lookup: CDR1 LNHDA, CDR2 SQIVND (reference sequence). CDR3 protein: CASSIVAGESYEQYF. The part of the CDR3 DNA that was read is TGTGCCAGTAGTATTGTAGCGGGAGAGAGCTACGAG.

This clone was detected ten times or more. The read terminates 3 residues before the CDR3 end, so the remaining end is supplied by the germline J gene. The chain links TRBV15 to TRBJ2-7; D may be TRBD2 (7 bases). Trimming took off 0 bases at V and 4 bases at J, with 13 bases between the two ends. From germline, CDR1 is LNHNV and CDR2 YYDKDF (reference sequence). This CDR3 has 15 amino acids. The sequenced part of the CDR3 DNA is TGTGCCACCAGCAGAGATGGGGGGGGCGAATACGAG. It yields the protein CATSRDGGGEYE. The complete CDR3 protein is CATSRDGGGEYEQYF.

Many counts were recorded for this clone. Read coverage stops 3 residues before the CDR3 terminus; the germline J gene supplies the remainder. The chain couples TRBV5-6 to TRBJ1-1, with D possibly being TRBD1 (5 bases). The CDR3 is 14 residues long. V was trimmed by 0 bases and J by 0 bases, leaving 6 bases between them. Germline CDR1 SGHDT, CDR2 YYEEEE. CDR3 bases read: TGTGCCAGCAGCTTGGGGACAATGAACACTGAA. Its protein product is CASSLGTMNTE. The entire CDR3 sequence reads CASSLGTMNTEAFF.

In its sample, this clone was seen many times. From the germline J gene comes the end of the CDR3, since the read stops 3 residues before it. Additional DNA sequences in this sample encode the identical CDR3. The chain uses TRBV7-9 and TRBJ1-2; 9 nucleotides match TRBD1. Per germline, CDR1 SEHNR and CDR2 FQNEAQ (reference sequence). This CDR3 has 13 amino acids. This CDR3 reads CASSSTGGDGYTF. Incomplete CDR3 DNA: TGTGCCAGCAGTTCGACAGGGGGAGACGGC.